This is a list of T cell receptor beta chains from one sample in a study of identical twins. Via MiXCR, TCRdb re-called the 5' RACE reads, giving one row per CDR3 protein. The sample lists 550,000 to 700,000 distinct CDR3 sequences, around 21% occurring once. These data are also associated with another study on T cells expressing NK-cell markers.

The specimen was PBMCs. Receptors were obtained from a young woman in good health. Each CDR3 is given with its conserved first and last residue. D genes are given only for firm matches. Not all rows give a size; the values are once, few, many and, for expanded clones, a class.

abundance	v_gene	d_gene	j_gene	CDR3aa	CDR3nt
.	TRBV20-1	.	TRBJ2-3	CSALQGSDTQYF	TGCAGTGCTTTGCAGGGTTCAGATACGCAGTATTTT
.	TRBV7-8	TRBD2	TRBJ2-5	CASRAIQRGTQETQYF	TGTGCCAGCCGGGCGATCCAGCGGGGTACTCAAGAGACCCAGTACTTC
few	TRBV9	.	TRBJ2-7	CASSVGGALPYEQYF	TGTGCCAGCAGCGTGGGGGGGGCGCTTCCCTACGAGCAGTACTTC
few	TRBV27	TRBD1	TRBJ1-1	CASSDWDRANTEAFF	TGTGCCAGCAGCGACTGGGACAGGGCGAACACTGAAGCTTTCTTT
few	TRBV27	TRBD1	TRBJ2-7	CASSWAQGAPYEQYF	TGTGCCAGCAGTTGGGCACAGGGGGCTCCCTACGAGCAGTACTTC
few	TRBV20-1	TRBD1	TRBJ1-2	CSARSLGQGQYGYTF	TGCAGTGCTAGATCACTCGGACAGGGACAATATGGCTACACCTTC
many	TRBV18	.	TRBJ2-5	CASSPSRETQYF	TGTGCCAGCTCACCCTCGAGGGAGACCCAGTACTTC
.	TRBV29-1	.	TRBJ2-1	CSVEAKGYEQFF	TGCAGCGTTGAAGCTAAGGGATATGAGCAGTTCTTC
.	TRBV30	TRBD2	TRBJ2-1	CAWSVEGTSGRYEQFF	TGTGCCTGGAGTGTAGAAGGGACTAGCGGGAGGTATGAGCAGTTCTTC
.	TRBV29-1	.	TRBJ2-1	CSVVASGYNEQFF	TGCAGCGTTGTTGCGTCCGGGTACAATGAGCAGTTCTTC
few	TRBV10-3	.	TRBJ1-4	CAISHDSTNEKLFF	TGTGCCATCAGCCACGACAGTACTAATGAAAAACTGTTTTTT